Sequencing of this T cell receptor (beta chain) was carried out in a study of blood T cell repertoires in COVID-19. Study details: PBMCs, B-cell-depleted T cells, or T cells were the source of the cDNA or gDNA that made up the material.

V lost 7 bases and J lost 5, with 17 bases in between. This CDR3 region has 15 residues. Germline-derived CDR1 and CDR2 are SEHNR and FQNEAQ (reference sequence). Clones were sequenced by immunoSEQ multiplex PCR, and TCRdb holds only the in-frame ones, with some missing. The sample lists roughly 53,000 clones; 84% were seen once. The TCR was taken from a man aged 45-65 years with acute or convalescent COVID-19. The specimen sequenced was peripheral blood. The chain links TRBV7-9 to TRBJ1-4; D remains ambiguous. CDR3 coding DNA: TGTGCCAGCAACAACCCCGCAGGCCCAAATGAAAAACTGTTTTTT. It codes for CASNNPAGPNEKLFF.